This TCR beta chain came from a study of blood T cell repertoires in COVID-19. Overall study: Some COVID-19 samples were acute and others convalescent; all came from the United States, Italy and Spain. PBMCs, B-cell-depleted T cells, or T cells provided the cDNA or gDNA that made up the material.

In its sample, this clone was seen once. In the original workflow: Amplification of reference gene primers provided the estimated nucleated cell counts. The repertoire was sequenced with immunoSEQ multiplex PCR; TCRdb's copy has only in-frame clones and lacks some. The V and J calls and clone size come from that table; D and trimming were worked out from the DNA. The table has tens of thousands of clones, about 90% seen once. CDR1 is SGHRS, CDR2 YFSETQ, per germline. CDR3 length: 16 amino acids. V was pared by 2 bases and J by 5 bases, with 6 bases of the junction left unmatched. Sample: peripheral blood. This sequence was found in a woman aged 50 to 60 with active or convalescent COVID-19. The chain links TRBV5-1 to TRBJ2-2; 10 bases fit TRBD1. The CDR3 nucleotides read TGCGCCAGCAGCTTCGGGACAGGGGCGGATACCGGGGAGCTGTTTTTT. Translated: CASSFGTGADTGELFF.